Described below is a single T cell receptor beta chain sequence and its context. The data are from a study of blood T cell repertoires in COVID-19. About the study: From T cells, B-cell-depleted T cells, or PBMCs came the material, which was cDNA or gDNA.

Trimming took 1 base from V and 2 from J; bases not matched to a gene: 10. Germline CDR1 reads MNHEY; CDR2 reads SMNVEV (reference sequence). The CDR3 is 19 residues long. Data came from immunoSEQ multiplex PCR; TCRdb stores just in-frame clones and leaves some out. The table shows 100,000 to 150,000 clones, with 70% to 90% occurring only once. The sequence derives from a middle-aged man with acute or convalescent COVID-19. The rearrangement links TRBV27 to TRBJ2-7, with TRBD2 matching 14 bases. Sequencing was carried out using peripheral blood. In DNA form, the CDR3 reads TGTGCCAGCAGTTTATTCGCAGGGGGACTAGCGGGAGCCCCCTACGAGCAGTACTTC. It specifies CASSLFAGGLAGAPYEQYF.